The clone carrying this T cell receptor (beta chain) has just a few counts. As yet, its antigen is unknown. Amplification targeted TCR beta CDR3 regions from RNA transcripts. A first-round RT-PCR of the TCR CDR3 used the HTBI primer set. TCRdb processed the multiplex PCR reads anew with MiXCR; each CDR3 protein has one entry. Of around 300,000 distinct CDR3 sequences in the sample, 22% were seen once. This sample stems from a study of T cells in Graves' hyperthyroidism and ophthalmopathy. Study-level information: Peripheral blood was collected at initial diagnosis, before any treatment. Points from the study as a whole: Clonotypes that were expanded in thyroid above 0.001 mostly appeared in blood too. Classification by a 13 V-J model distinguished ophthalmopathy from stable hyperthyroidism.

Exclusion criteria comprised uncontrolled infection, other autoimmune disease, pregnancy or lactation. The trim removed 7 bases at V and 4 bases at J, leaving 9 bases unmatched. The CDR3 runs 14 residues. The V and J genes are TRBV12-3 or TRBV12-4 and TRBJ1-1, with 7 nucleotides matching TRBD1. The sequenced sample consisted of blood. The clonotype comes from a man aged 30-40 years with Graves' ophthalmopathy. The CDR3 spells CASTLRRTGTEAFF. CDR3 coding DNA: TGTGCCAGCACCCTCCGTAGGACAGGCACTGAAGCTTTCTTT.